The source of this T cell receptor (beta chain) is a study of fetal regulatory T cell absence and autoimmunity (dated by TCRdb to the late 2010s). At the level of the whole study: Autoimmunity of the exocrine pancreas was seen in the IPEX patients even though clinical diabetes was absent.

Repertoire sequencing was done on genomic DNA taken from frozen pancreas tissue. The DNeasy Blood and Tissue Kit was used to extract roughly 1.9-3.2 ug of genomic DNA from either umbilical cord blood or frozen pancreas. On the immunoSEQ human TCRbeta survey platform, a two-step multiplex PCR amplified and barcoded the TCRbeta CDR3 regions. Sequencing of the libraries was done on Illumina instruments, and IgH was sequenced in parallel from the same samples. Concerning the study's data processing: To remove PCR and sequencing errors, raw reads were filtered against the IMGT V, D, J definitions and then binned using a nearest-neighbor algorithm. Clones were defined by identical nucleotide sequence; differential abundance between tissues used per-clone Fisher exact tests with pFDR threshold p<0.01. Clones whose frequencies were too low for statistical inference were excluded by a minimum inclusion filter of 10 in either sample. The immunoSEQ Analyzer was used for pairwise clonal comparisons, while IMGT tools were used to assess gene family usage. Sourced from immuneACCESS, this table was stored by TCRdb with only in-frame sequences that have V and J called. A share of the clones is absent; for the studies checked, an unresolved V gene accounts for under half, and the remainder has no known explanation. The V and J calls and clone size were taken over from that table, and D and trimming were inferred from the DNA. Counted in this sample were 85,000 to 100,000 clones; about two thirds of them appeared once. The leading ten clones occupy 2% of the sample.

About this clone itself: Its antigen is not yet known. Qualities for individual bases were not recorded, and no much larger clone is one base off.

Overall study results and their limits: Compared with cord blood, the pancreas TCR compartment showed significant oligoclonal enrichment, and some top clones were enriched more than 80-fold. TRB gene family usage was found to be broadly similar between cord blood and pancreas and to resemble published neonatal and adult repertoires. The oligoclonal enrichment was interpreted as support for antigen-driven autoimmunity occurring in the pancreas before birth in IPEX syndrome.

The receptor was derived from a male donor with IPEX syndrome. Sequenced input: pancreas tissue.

The DNA sequence follows: TGCAGCGTCGACGCCGTTAGGACAGGGGCTTTCTTT. Translated, it gives CSVDAVRTGAFF. Recombination linked TRBV29-1 to TRBJ1-1; 8 nucleotides in the junction match TRBD1. Clipping removes 6 bases from V and 11 bases from J, with 11 as the unmatched junction base count. Counted from cysteine to phenylalanine, this CDR3 has 12 amino acids. CDR3 DNA is the only sequence kept; it has 36 bases, read in frame from the first base. As encoded in the germline V gene, CDR1 is SQVTM while CDR2 is ANQGSEA.